This T cell receptor (beta chain) was identified in a study of OX40 agonist ivuxolimab in advanced cancers. Study-wide background: Intravenous ivuxolimab was administered to patients every 2 weeks at 0.01 to 10 mg/kg.

Study outcomes and limitations: Patients who responded partially at 0.1-3.0 mg/kg showed clonal expansion ranking among the lowest. CD8+ T cells showed, on average, more clonal expansion than CD4+ cells. With doses of 0.1 to 3.0 mg/kg, CD4+ and CD8+ blood T cells had undergone clonal expansion by week 6.

Trimming took off 5 bases at V and 0 bases at J, with 11 bases between the two ends. Germline-derived CDR1 and CDR2 are SGHVS and FNYEAQ. The CDR3 totals 15 residues. The repertoire was sequenced with immunoSEQ multiplex PCR; TCRdb's copy has only in-frame clones and lacks some. The sample shows 70,000 or so clones, more than 80% of them seen only once. Notes on this clone: Its target is unknown.

This clonotype was obtained from an adult with an advanced solid tumor such as melanoma, head and neck, liver or kidney cancer. Sample: CD4+ or CD8+ T cells sorted from blood, taken in a trial of the OX40 agonist ivuxolimab. The V call is TRBV7-6, the J call TRBJ1-5; D uncertain. The CDR3 bases are TGTGCCAGCAGCCCACTAGGGAATAGCAATCAGCCCCAGCATTTT. Translating gives CASSPLGNSNQPQHF.